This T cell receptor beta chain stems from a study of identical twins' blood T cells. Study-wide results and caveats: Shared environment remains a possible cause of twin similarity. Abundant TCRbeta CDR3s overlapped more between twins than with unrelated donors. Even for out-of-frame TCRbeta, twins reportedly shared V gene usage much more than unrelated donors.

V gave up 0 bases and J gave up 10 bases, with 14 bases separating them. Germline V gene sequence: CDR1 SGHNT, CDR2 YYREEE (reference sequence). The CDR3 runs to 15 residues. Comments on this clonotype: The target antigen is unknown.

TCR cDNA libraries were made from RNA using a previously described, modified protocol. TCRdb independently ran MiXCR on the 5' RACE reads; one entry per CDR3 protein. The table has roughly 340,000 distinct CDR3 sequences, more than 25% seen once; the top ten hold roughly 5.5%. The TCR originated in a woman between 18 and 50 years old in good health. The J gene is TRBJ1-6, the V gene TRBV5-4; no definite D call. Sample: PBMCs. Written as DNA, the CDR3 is TGTGCCAGCAGCTTGGACCCCGACTCCATATCACCCCTCCACTTT. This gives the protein CASSLDPDSISPLHF. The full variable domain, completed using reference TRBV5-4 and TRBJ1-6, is ETGVTQSPTHLIKTRGQQVTLRCSSQSGHNTVSWYQQALGQGPQFIFQYYREEENGRGNFPPRFSGLQFPNYSSELNVNALELDDSALYLCASSLDPDSISPLHFGNGTRLTVT.